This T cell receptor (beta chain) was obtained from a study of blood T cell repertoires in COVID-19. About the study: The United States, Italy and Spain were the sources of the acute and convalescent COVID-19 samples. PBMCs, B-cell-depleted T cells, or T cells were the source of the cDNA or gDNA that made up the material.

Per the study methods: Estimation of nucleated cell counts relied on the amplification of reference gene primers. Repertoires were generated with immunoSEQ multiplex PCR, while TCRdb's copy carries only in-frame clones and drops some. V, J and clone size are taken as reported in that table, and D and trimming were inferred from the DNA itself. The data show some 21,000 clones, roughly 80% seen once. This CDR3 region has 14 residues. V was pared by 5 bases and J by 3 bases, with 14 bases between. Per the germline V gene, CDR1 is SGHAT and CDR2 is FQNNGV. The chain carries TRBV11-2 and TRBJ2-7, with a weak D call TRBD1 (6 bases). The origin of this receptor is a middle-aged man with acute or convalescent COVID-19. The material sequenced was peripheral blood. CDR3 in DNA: TGTGCCAGCAGCCTGACAGGAGAGTTCTACGAGCAGTACTTC. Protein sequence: CASSLTGEFYEQYF. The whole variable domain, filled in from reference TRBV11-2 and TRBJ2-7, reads EAGVAQSPRYKIIEKRQSVAFWCNPISGHATLYWYQQILGQGPKLLIQFQNNGVVDDSQLPKDRFSAERLKGVDSTLKIQPAKLEDSAVYLCASSLTGEFYEQYFGPGTRLTVT.